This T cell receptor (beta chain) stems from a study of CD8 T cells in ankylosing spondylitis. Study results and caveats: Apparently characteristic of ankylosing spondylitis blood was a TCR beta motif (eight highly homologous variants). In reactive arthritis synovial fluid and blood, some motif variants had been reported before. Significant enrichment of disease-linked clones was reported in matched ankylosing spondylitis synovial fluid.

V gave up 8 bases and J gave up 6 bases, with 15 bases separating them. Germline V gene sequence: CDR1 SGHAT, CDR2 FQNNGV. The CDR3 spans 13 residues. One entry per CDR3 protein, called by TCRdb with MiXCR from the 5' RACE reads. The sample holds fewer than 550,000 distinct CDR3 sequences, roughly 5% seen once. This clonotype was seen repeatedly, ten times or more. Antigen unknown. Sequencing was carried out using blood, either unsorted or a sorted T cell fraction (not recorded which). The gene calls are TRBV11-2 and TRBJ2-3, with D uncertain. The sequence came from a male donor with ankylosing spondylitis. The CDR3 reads CASRSIKVDTQYF. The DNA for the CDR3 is TGTGCCAGCCGTTCTATAAAGGTGGATACGCAGTATTTT.